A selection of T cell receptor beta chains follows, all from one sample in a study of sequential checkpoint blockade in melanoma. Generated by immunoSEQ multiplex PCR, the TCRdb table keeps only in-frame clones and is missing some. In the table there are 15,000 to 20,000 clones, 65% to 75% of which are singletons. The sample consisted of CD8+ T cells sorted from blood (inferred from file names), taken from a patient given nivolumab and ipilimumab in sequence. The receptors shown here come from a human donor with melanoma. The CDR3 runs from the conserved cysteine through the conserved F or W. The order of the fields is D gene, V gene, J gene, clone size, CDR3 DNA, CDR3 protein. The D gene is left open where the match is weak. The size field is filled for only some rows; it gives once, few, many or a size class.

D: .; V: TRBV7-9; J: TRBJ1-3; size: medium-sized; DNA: TGTGCCTGCCCTCTGAGGGGGGGCGAAGGAAACACCATATATTTT; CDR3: CACPLRGGEGNTIYF
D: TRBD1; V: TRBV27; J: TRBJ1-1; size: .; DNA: TGTGCCAGCAGTTTAGCAGGGGGAGGTGAAGCTTTCTTT; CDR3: CASSLAGGGEAFF
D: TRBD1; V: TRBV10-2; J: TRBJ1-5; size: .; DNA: TGCGCCAGCAGTGAAGGGGGCTATCAGCCCCAGCATTTT; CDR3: CASSEGGYQPQHF
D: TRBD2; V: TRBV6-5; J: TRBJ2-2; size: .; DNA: TGTGCCAGCAGTTACGGAGCGGGGTACGACGGGGAGCTGTTTTTT; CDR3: CASSYGAGYDGELFF
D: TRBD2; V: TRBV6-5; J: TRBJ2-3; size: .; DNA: TGTGCCAGCAGTGGGGACCGGGGGGGGACAGATACGCAGTATTTT; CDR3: CASSGDRGGTDTQYF
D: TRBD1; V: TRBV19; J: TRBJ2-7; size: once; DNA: TGTGCCAGTAGTATCTCTCCAGGGGGCTACGAGCAGTACTTC; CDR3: CASSISPGGYEQYF
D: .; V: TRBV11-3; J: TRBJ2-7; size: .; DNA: TGTGCCAGCAGCTTTGTATCCCCACGGGGCGAGCAGTACTTC; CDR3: CASSFVSPRGEQYF
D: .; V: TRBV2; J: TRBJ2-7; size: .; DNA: TGTGCCAGCAGCCCTAACTCCTACGAGCAGTACTTC; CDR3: CASSPNSYEQYF
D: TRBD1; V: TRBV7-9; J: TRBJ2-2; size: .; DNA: TGTGCCAGCAGCTCCCCCTTAATGTTGACAGGGGGTGACACCGGGGAGCTGTTTTTT; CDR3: CASSSPLMLTGGDTGELFF
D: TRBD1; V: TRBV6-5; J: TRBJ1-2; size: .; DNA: TGTGCCAGCAGTTTCCAGGGGGCTAGTGGCTACACCTTC; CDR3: CASSFQGASGYTF
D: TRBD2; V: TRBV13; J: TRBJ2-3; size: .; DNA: TGTGCCAGCAGCCCTCGGGCCGCGGGGGCAGATACGCAGTATTTT; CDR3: CASSPRAAGADTQYF
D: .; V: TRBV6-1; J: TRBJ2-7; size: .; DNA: TGTGCCAGCAGTGAAGCAGGGGGAGTCTACGAGCAGTACTTC; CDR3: CASSEAGGVYEQYF
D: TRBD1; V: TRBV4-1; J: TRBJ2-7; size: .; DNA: TGCGCCAGCAGCCAGAGGACAGGGGAACACGAGCAGTACTTC; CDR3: CASSQRTGEHEQYF
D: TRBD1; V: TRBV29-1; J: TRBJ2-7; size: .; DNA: TGCAGCGTTGGCTCTAGGACAGGAAACTACGAGCAGTACTTC; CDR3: CSVGSRTGNYEQYF
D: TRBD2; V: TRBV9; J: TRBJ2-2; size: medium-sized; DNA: TGTGCCAGCAGCGCAAACCCGAGAACTAGCGGGAGAGGAACCGGGGAGCTGTTTTTT; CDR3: CASSANPRTSGRGTGELFF
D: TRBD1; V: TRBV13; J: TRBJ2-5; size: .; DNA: TGTGCCAGCAGCTCTTGGACAGGGGCCATGCCTGAAGAGACCCAGTACTTC; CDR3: CASSSWTGAMPEETQYF
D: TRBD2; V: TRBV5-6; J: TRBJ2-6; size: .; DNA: TGTGCCAGCAGCTTAGCGGGGACTGGGGCCAACGTCCTGACTTTC; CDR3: CASSLAGTGANVLTF
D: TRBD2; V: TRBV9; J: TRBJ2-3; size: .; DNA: TGTGCCAGCAGCCATCCCCACGGACTAGCGGGAGGGCCTGGGGACACAGATACGCAGTATTTT; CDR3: CASSHPHGLAGGPGDTDTQYF
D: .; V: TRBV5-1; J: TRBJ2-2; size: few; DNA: TGCGCCAGCAGCTTGGCCTGGCAGGCGAACACCGGGGAGCTGTTTTTT; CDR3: CASSLAWQANTGELFF
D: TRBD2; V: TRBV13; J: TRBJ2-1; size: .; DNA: TGTGCCAGCAGCTTAGGAGCGGGGACCAGAAATGAGCAGTTCTTC; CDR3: CASSLGAGTRNEQFF
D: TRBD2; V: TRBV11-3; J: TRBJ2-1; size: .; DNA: TGTGCCAGCAGCTGGACTAGCGGGCGTGAGCAGTTCTTC; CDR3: CASSWTSGREQFF
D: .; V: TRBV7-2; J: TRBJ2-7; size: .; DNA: TGTGCCAGCAGACCCACTGACACCTACGAGCAGTACTTC; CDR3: CASRPTDTYEQYF
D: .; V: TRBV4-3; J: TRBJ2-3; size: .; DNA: TGCGCCAGCAGCCCTGAACTAGCCGATACGCAGTATTTT; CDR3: CASSPELADTQYF
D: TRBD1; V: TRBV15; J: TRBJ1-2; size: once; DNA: TGTGCCACCAGCAGCGACAGGGCTAACTATGGCTACACCTTC; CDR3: CATSSDRANYGYTF
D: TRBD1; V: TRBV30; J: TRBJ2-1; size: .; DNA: TGTGCCTGGACCCCTGACAGGGGACCCTACAATGAGCAGTTCTTC; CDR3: CAWTPDRGPYNEQFF
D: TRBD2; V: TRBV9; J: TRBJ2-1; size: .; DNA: TGTGCCAGCAGCGTAAGCGGGATCTACAATGAGCAGTTCTTC; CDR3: CASSVSGIYNEQFF
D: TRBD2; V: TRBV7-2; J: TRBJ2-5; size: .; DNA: TGTGCCAGCAGCTTCCCCGCAGCGGGGGGATTGCAAGAGACCCAGTACTTC; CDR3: CASSFPAAGGLQETQYF
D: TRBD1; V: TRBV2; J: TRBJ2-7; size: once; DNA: TGTGCCAGCAATACCGGGACAGGGGGCTCCTACGAGCAGTACTTC; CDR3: CASNTGTGGSYEQYF
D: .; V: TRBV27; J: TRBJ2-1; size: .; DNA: TGTGCCAGCAGTTTACCGAGCGGACTGCCCAGCTCCTACAATGAGCAGTTCTTC; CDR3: CASSLPSGLPSSYNEQFF
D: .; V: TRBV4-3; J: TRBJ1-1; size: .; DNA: TGCGCCAGCAGCCCAACGGGGAACACTGAAGCTTTCTTT; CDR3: CASSPTGNTEAFF
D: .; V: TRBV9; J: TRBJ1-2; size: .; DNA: TGTGCCAGCAGCGTAGCTCGTGGTCAGGCTAATGGCTACACCTTC; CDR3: CASSVARGQANGYTF
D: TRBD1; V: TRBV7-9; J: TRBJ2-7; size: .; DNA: TGTGCCAGCAGCGACAGGGGGGGTGACGAGCAGTACTTC; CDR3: CASSDRGGDEQYF
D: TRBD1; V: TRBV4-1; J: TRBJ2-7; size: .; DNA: TGCGCCAGCAGCCAGACAGGACAGGGCACCTACGAGCAGTACTTC; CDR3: CASSQTGQGTYEQYF
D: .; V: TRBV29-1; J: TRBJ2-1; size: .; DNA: TGCAGCGTTGCCGGCATACAGGGCTCCTACAATGAGCAGTTCTTC; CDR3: CSVAGIQGSYNEQFF
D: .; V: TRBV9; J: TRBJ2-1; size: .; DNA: TGTGCCAGCAGCGGTGGTCCAGGAAGGGGGGGTGGATCCTACAATGAGCAGTTCTTC; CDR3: CASSGGPGRGGGSYNEQFF
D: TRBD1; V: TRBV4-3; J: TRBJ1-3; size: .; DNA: TGCGCCAGCAGCCAAGATCCAGGGACAGGGAGAGACACCATATATTTT; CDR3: CASSQDPGTGRDTIYF
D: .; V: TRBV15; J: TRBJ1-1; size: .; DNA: TGTGCCACCAGCAGAGTGGGTGCAGGGGAAGGAGCTTTCTTT; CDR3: CATSRVGAGEGAFF
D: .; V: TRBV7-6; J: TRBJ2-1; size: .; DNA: TGTGCCAGCAGCTTAGCGGCAAGGGGCCTGAGCAATGAGCAGTTCTTC; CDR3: CASSLAARGLSNEQFF
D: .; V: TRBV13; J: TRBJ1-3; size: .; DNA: TGTGCCAGCAGCGAAGATAGCTCTGGAAACACCATATATTTT; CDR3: CASSEDSSGNTIYF
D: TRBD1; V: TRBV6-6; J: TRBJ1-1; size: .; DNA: TGTGCCAAGAGAGCAGGGGGTAACACTGAAGCTTTCTTT; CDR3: CAKRAGGNTEAFF
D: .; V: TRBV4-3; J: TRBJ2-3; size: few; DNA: TGCGCCAGCAGCCAAGAGGCAGGGATTAGCACAGATACGCAGTATTTT; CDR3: CASSQEAGISTDTQYF
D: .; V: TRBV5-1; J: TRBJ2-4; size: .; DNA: TGCGCCAGCAGCTTCCAGGCGGGGTCCAAAAACATTCAGTACTTC; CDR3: CASSFQAGSKNIQYF